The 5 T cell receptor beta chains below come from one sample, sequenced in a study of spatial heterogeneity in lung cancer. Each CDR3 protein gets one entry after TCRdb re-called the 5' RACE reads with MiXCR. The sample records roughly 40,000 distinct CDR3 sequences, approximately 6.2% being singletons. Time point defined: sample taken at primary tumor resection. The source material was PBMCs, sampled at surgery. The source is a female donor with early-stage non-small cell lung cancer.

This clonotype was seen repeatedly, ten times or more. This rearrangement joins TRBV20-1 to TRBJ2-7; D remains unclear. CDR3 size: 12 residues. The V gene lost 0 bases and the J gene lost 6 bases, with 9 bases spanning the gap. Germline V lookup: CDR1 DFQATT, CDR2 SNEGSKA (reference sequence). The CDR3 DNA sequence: TGCAGTGCTAGAGATCTCTTCGGCGAGCAGTACTTC. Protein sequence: CSARDLFGEQYF.

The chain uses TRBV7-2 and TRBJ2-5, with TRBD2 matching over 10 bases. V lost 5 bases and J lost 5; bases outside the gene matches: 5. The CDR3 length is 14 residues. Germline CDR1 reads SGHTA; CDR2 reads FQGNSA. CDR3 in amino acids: CASSNSGGAETQYF. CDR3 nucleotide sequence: TGTGCCAGCAGCAACAGCGGGGGGGCGGAGACCCAGTACTTC.

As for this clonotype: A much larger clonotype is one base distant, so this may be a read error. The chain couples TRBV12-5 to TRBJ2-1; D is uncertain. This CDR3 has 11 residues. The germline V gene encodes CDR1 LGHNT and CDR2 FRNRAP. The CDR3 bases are TGTGTTAGTGGTTCCTACAATGAGCAGTTCTTC. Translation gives CVSGSYNEQFF. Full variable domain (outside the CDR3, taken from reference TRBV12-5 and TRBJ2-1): DARVTQTPRHKVTEMGQEVTMRCQPILGHNTVFWYRQTMMQGLELLAYFRNRAPLDDSGMPKDRFSAEMPDATLATLKIQPSEPRDSAVYFCVSGSYNEQFFGPGTRLTVL.

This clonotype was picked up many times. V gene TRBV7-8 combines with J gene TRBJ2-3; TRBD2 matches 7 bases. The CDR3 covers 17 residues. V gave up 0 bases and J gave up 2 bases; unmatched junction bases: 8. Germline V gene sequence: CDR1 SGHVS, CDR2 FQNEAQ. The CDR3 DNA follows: TGTGCCAGCAGCTTAGCGACTTGGCGGGGGACCACAGATACGCAGTATTTT. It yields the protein CASSLATWRGTTDTQYF.

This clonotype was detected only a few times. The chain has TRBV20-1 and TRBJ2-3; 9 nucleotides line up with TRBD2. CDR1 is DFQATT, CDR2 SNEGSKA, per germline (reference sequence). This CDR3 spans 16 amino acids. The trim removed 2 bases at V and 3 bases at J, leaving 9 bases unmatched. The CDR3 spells CSARRGSGGITDTQYF. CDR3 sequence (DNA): TGCAGTGCTAGAAGGGGTAGCGGGGGAATAACAGATACGCAGTATTTT.